This entry is about one TCR beta chain. This clonotype was counted many times. The target of this receptor is not known. One base away there is no much larger clone; base qualities are not given. Taken with the paper, the label for time point translates to: persistent/refractory GD, antithyroid drugs over 5 years with positive TRAb. For both TCR sequencing and RNA sequencing, RNA was extracted from PBMCs in TRIzol. The diagnosis of Graves' disease was made according to American Thyroid Association guidelines. The patients came from an endocrinology department in Xi'an, China. Each patient gave about 9.1 milliliters of peripheral blood, collected in an EDTA anticoagulant tube. Ficoll Paque Plus density gradient separation was used to isolate PBMCs, and no further T cell sorting was performed. An Agilent 2100 Bioanalyzer and agarose gel were used to assess RNA quality, and a NanoDrop 2000 was used to measure RNA concentration.

Library construction relied on multiplex PCR. Sequencing used an Illumina HiSeq 4000. To build TCR beta libraries, CDR3 regions were amplified by Arm-PCR using iRepertoire HTBI primers. Before sequencing, the PCR products underwent gel purification. Per the source publication's procedure: Gene usage analysis of CDR3 amino acid clonotypes relied on the 60 or so TRBV and around 13 TRBJ segments identified across samples. COPE and FqMerger were used to merge filtered high-quality paired reads into contigs. Contigs were aligned with BLAST to IMGT TRBV, TRBD and TRBJ reference genes, and CDR3 was defined per IMGT. Highly expanded clones were defined as clonotypes with a frequency above 0.1%. Shannon entropy was used to measure repertoire diversity, and the Gini coefficient was used to measure V-J evenness. A clonotype was considered public if more than one individual shared it. TCRdb reprocessing: public reads trimmed at Q25 with fastp, clones called with MiXCR, in-frame beta chains kept. Rows with a matching CDR3 protein are joined into one entry that keeps the most common DNA and genes. TCRdb assigned the V and J calls; the authors' analysis was not used. The sample contains around 460,000 distinct CDR3 sequences, roughly 21% of them found a single time. The top ten clonotypes cover 7.1% of the sample.

The record originates from a study of regulatory T cells in long-lasting Graves disease (dated by TCRdb to about 2021). About the study as a whole: Persistent Graves' disease was defined as antithyroid drug treatment for over 5 years with persistently positive TSH receptor autoantibodies. Patients with persistent Graves' disease were compared with patients with newly diagnosed Graves' disease using TCR sequencing and RNA sequencing of peripheral blood. The study was registered as a clinical trial and conducted in China. A total of around 33 samples underwent TCR sequencing, from some 13 patients with persistent Graves' disease and approximately 20 patients with newly diagnosed Graves' disease. Antithyroid drugs had been taken for 8.5 to 13 years on average by persistent Graves' disease patients in the clinical cohort. The study at large found these results: Compared with newly diagnosed patients, patients with persistent Graves' disease had lower TCR Shannon entropy and fewer highly expanded clones, which suggests clonal expansion. More public clonotypes were shared among persistent patients (around 2,600) than among newly diagnosed patients (roughly 960). The authors acknowledged the small sample size as a limitation that may reduce accuracy. TRBV28, TRBJ1-2 and TRBJ2-5 were preferentially used in persistent disease, while TRBV20-1 and TRBJ2-1 were favored in newly diagnosed disease. Peripheral blood alone was examined, since thyroid tissue, which constituted the primary lesion, could not be accessed. Sequencing and analysis were limited to the TCR beta chain.

From the cysteine up to the phenylalanine, the CDR3 has a length of 13 residues. The DNA shown is the 39-base CDR3, in frame from base 1. V lost 2 bases and J lost 1 base; the stretch between them is 6 bases long. In the germline V gene, CDR1 corresponds to MNHEY and CDR2 to SVGEGT. Sequencing used peripheral blood mononuclear cells (PBMCs), obtained when the disease was refractory, from a patient treated with antithyroid drugs. The sequence is built from TRBV6-2 or TRBV6-3 and TRBJ2-7, with no confidently assigned D gene. The receptor comes from a female donor with Graves disease. At the DNA level, the sequence is TGTGCCAGCAGTTACCAAAAGTCCTACGAGCAGTACTTC. This is translated as CASSYQKSYEQYF.